This T cell receptor (beta chain) comes out of a study of molecular identifiers for immune sequencing clone quantification (dated by TCRdb to 2016 to 2019). As for the study more broadly: For a replicate experiment, the RNA from either 20,000 or 100,000 naive CD8 T cells was divided into five aliquots, and four of those aliquots went on to sequencing. The study was a methods study using CD8 T cells to benchmark molecular-identifier clustering-based TCR repertoire sequencing (MIDCIRS) and TCR RNA copy counting.

Naive CD8 T cell libraries were made from about 20,000 to 1,000,000 sorted cells using 10%, 30% or 50% of purified RNA. On a BD FACSAria II, naive CD8 T cells were FACS-sorted as CD8+CD4-CCR7+CD45RA+ and collected into RLT Plus buffer. To test detection sensitivity, Jurkat RNA equivalent to more than 8 TCR copies was spiked into samples of about 19,000-1,000,000 naive CD8 T cells. Enrichment of CD8 T cells was performed with RosetteSep CD8+ T Cell Enrichment Cocktail and Ficoll-Paque, after which ACK red cell lysis was carried out. The method behind the library was PCR. The data were produced on a NextSeq 500. Bulk TCR libraries were prepared as previously described, using TCR primers listed in Table S5. Purification of total RNA was performed with the Qiagen AllPrep DNA/RNA kit. Reads from multiple sequencing runs of the same library were pooled before analysis. In the paper's pipeline: Reads were retained only if an exact TCR constant sequence was present, and the retained reads were trimmed to 150 nt and grouped according to their 12-nt molecular barcodes. Reads within each barcode group were sub-clustered using a 15% Levenshtein threshold, and quality-weighted consensus sequences were constructed for each RNA molecule. Non-functional sequences were removed, as were lower-count sequences one edit away from another. Based on fitting two negative binomial distributions, any barcode sub-cluster with under 20% of the maximum read count was discarded. Using fastp trimming at Q25 and MiXCR clonotype assembly, TCRdb reanalyzed the public sequencing data and kept in-frame beta chains. Rows merge per CDR3 protein into single entries with the most common DNA and genes. The V and J calls were determined by TCRdb, not by the authors. The sample records under 800,000 distinct CDR3 sequences, approximately 24% of which are singletons. Of the sample, 0.78% falls within the top ten clones.

This clonotype was counted ten times or more. The antigen it recognizes is unknown. Per-base quality was not reported, and no clone a single base away is much larger than it. V and J lose 5 bases and 2 bases, and a span of 13 bases separates them. The germline V gene specifies SGHTA as CDR1 and FQGTGA as CDR2. There are 15 amino acids in the CDR3, from cysteine to phenylalanine inclusive. Only CDR3 DNA remains: 45 bases, in frame from the first base. Study-level results and caveats: Spiked-in Jurkat TCR RNA (10 copies' worth), which is not part of the donor repertoire, was contained in the naive libraries. Clones above 20 RNA copies held over 99% of molecules in CMV-specific effector cells but under 1% in naive cells. Highly expanded clone sizes could be underestimated if identical TCR molecules share a barcode. Around 2.9 recovered TCR RNA copies per cell were obtained by modeling, versus about 10 by digital PCR, implying a capture efficiency of 30% to 35%. When barcode sub-clustering was omitted, TCR diversity was inflated by chimeric consensus sequences, with chimeras reaching as high as 47%. Spiked-in Jurkat TCR RNA equivalent to a single cell was reported to be detectable even among approximately 1.1 million naive CD8 T cells.

The source of this sequence is a human donor in good health. Some libraries in this study had Jurkat cell RNA spiked in. Sequencing was carried out using naive CD8+ T cells from blood, with Jurkat cell RNA spiked in. The label giving this sample's cell subset or site can be read as: FACS-sorted CD8+CD4-CCR7+CD45RA+ naive T cells. The V and J genes are TRBV7-3 and TRBJ2-1; confidence is insufficient to name the D gene. The nucleotide sequence reads as follows: TGTGCCAGCAGCCCCGACTCAGTCCCCTACAATGAGCAGTTCTTC. Protein translation: CASSPDSVPYNEQFF.